This T cell receptor (beta chain) is drawn from a study of T cell responses to AZD1222 COVID-19 vaccine. Findings and limits, study-wide: Repertoire collection took place solely once the T cell response had peaked. Per reports, nearly half of all spike-specific TCRs target regions that are unmutated in variants. Among vaccine-associated CD4 TCRs, coverage spanned spike, with dominance at 160-218 and 743-854. The donor group comprised mostly white British people and more females; the analysis possibly underestimated clonal diversity.

Comment on this clone: Antigen: not known.

Clones were sequenced by immunoSEQ multiplex PCR, and TCRdb holds only the in-frame ones, with some missing. The table lists 140,000 to 150,000 clones, roughly 89% of them singletons, with roughly 1.8% in the top ten. Trimming removed 2 bases at V and 8 bases at J, with 9 bases between. The germline V gene encodes CDR1 SEHNR and CDR2 FQNEAQ (reference sequence). This CDR3 spans 13 amino acids. V gene TRBV7-9 combines with J gene TRBJ1-4, with D unresolved. The specimen comprised peripheral blood, sampled on day 0 of AZD1222 vaccination. The receptor was isolated from an adult in good health. The DNA for the CDR3 is TGTGCCAGCAGCTTAAATGGAGGGGAAAAACTGTTTTTT. Encoded protein: CASSLNGGEKLFF.